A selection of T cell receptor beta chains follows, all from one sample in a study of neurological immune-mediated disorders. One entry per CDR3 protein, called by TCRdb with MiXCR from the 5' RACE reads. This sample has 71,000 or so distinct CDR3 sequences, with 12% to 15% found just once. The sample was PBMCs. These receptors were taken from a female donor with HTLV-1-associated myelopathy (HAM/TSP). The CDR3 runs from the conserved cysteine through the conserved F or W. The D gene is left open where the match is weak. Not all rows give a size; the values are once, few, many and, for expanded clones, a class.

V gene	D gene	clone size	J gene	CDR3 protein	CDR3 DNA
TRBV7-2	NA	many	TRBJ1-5	CASSSYSNQPQHF	TGTGCCAGCAGCTCATATAGCAATCAGCCCCAGCATTTT
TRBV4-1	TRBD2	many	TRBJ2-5	CASSHTPSGGRETQYF	TGCGCCAGCAGCCATACTCCTAGCGGGGGGCGTGAGACCCAGTACTTC
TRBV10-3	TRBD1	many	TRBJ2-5	CAIRGDRGQETQYF	TGTGCCATCAGAGGGGACAGGGGGCAAGAGACCCAGTACTTC
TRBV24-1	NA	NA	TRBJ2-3	CATSRTGAGRTDTQYF	TGTGCCACCAGTCGGACCGGGGCGGGCCGCACAGATACGCAGTATTTT
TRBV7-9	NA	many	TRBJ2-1	CASSLLGLNEQFF	TGTGCCAGCAGCTTACTGGGGCTCAATGAGCAGTTCTTC
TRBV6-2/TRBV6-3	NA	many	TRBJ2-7	CASSRDGFSYEQYF	TGTGCCAGCAGTCGGGACGGATTTAGCTACGAGCAGTACTTC
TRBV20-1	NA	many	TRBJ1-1	CSAIFQSENTEAFF	TGCAGTGCTATTTTTCAGAGTGAGAACACTGAAGCTTTCTTT
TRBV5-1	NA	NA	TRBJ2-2	CASSFGDTTYRELFF	TGCGCCAGCAGCTTTGGGGACACGACCTACAGGGAGCTGTTTTTT
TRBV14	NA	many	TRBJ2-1	CASSQSLVGQFF	TGTGCCAGCAGCCAATCCCTAGTCGGGCAGTTCTTC
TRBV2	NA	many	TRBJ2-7	CASRGAAGTYEQYF	TGTGCCAGCAGAGGGGCGGCCGGCACCTACGAGCAGTACTTC
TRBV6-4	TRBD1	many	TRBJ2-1	CASSEAGTGGPQFF	TGTGCCAGCAGTGAGGCCGGGACAGGGGGTCCACAGTTCTTC
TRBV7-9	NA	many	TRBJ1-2	CASSRPSSDVTF	TGTGCCAGCAGCCGTCCCTCCAGTGATGTGACCTTC
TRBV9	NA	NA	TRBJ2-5	CASSVAGGSKETQYF	TGTGCCAGCAGCGTAGCTGGCGGGTCTAAGGAGACCCAGTACTTC
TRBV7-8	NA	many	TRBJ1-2	CASSLAGWTPANYGYTF	TGTGCCAGCAGCTTAGCGGGTTGGACCCCTGCTAACTATGGCTACACCTTC
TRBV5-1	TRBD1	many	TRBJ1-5	CASSLQGMGQPQHF	TGCGCCAGCAGCTTACAGGGGATGGGGCAGCCCCAGCATTTT
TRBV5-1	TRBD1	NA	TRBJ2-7	CASSLGQGSFYEQYF	TGCGCCAGCAGCTTGGGACAGGGATCGTTCTACGAGCAGTACTTC
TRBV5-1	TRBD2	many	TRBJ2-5	CASSLDGTSVETQYF	TGCGCCAGCAGCTTGGACGGGACTAGCGTGGAGACCCAGTACTTC
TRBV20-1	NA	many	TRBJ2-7	CSADQPQGGDEQYF	TGCAGTGCTGACCAACCCCAGGGGGGAGACGAGCAGTACTTC
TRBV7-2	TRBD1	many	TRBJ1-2	CASSFGGQDYGYTF	TGTGCCAGCAGCTTTGGGGGACAGGACTATGGCTACACCTTC
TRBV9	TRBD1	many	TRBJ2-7	CASSSTTGGSYEQYF	TGTGCCAGCAGCTCCACTACAGGGGGCTCCTACGAGCAGTACTTC
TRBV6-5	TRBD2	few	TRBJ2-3	CASSARGGETDTQYF	TGTGCCAGCAGTGCCCGCGGGGGAGAGACAGATACGCAGTATTTT
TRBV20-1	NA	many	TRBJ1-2	CSASYGNYGYTF	TGCAGTGCTAGCTACGGGAACTATGGCTACACCTTC
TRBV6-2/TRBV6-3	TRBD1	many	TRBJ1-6	CASRETGENSPLHF	TGTGCCAGCAGGGAGACAGGGGAGAATTCACCCCTCCACTTT
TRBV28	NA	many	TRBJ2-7	CASSLMGASEQYF	TGTGCCAGCAGTTTGATGGGGGCGAGTGAGCAGTACTTC
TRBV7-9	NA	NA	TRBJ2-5	CASSQGTQETQYF	TGTGCCAGCAGCCAGGGGACACAAGAGACCCAGTACTTC
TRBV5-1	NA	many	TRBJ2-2	CASSPRPLNTGELFF	TGCGCCAGCAGCCCCAGACCTTTGAACACCGGGGAGCTGTTTTTT
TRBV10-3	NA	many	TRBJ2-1	CATEPSGGGSNEQFF	TGTGCCACCGAGCCCAGTGGGGGAGGTTCCAATGAGCAGTTCTTC
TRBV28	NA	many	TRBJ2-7	CATSGVPPSYEQYF	TGTGCCACCTCAGGGGTTCCCCCTTCCTACGAGCAGTACTTC
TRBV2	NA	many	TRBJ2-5	CASKSGAYQETQYF	TGTGCCAGCAAGAGCGGAGCGTATCAAGAGACCCAGTACTTC
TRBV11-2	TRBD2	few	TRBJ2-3	CASSPSGAGTDTQYF	TGTGCCAGCAGCCCTAGCGGGGCGGGAACAGATACGCAGTATTTT
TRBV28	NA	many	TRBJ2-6	CASSLLSSGANVLTF	TGTGCCAGCAGTTTACTAAGCTCTGGGGCCAACGTCCTGACTTTC
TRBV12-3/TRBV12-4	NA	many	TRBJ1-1	CASSPWTAGTEAFF	TGTGCCAGCAGTCCGTGGACTGCGGGGACTGAAGCTTTCTTT
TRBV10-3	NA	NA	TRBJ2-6	CASGGANVLTF	TGTGCCAGCGGTGGGGCCAACGTCCTGACTTTC
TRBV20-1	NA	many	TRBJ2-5	CSAIRQVQETQYF	TGCAGTGCTATACGACAGGTCCAAGAGACCCAGTACTTC
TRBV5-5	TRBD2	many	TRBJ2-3	CASSLAGGDTQYF	TGTGCCAGCAGCTTGGCCGGGGGGGATACGCAGTATTTT
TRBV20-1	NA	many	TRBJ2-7	CSARDLGGSNEQYF	TGCAGTGCTAGAGATCTGGGGGGCTCAAATGAGCAGTACTTC
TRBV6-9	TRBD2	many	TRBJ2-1	CASSYFERGGRNEQFF	TGTGCCAGCAGTTATTTTGAGCGGGGGGGCCGGAATGAGCAGTTCTTC
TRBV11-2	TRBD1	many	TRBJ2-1	CASSLMTGENEQFF	TGTGCCAGCAGCCTAATGACAGGGGAGAATGAGCAGTTCTTC
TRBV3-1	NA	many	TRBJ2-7	CASSQTSYEQYF	TGTGCCAGCAGCCAAACGAGCTACGAGCAGTACTTC
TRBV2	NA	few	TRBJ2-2	CASRGAANTGELFF	TGTGCCAGCAGGGGGGCGGCGAACACCGGGGAGCTGTTTTTT
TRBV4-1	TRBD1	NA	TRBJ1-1	CASSQDKGALF	TGCGCCAGCAGCCAAGATAAGGGGGCTTTATTT
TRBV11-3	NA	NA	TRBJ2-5	CASSLGAGRSAETQYF	TGTGCCAGCAGCTTAGGGGCGGGACGGTCTGCGGAGACCCAGTACTTC
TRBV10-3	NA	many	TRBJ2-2	CAISQGLTGELFF	TGTGCCATCAGTCAGGGTTTGACCGGGGAGCTGTTTTTT
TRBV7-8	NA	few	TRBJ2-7	CASSLASRYEQYF	TGTGCCAGCAGCTTAGCATCCCGCTACGAGCAGTACTTC
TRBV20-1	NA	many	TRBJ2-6	CSARGGGGSGANVLTF	TGCAGTGCTAGAGGGGGTGGAGGGTCTGGGGCCAACGTCCTGACTTTC